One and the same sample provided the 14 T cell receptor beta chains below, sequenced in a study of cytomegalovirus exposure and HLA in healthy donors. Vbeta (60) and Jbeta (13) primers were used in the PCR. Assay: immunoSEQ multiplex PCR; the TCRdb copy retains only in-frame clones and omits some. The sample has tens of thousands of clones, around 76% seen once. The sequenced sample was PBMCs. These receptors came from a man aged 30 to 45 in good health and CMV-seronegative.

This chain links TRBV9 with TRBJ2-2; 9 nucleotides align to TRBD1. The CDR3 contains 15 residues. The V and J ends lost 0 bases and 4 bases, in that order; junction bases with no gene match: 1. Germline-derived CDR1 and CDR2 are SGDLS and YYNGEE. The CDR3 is CASSVGTGVTGELFF. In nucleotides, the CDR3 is TGTGCCAGCAGCGTAGGGACAGGGGTCACCGGGGAGCTGTTTTTT.

In DNA, the CDR3 is TGTGCCAGCACCGCACAGGGGAACACTGAAGCTTTCTTT. This sequence encodes CASTAQGNTEAFF. This rearrangement joins TRBV7-6 to TRBJ1-1; perhaps TRBD1 as D (6 bases). Germline V CDR1 and CDR2: SGHVS, FNYEAQ. This CDR3 is built from 13 residues. Deletions cut 7 bases from V and 1 base from J, with 10 bases between.

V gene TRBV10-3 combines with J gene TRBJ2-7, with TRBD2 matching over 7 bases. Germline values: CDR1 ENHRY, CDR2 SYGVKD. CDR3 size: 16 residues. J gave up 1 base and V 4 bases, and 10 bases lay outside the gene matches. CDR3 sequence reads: CAISGIERGPSYEQYF. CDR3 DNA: TGTGCCATCAGTGGAATAGAGCGGGGCCCATCCTACGAGCAGTACTTC.

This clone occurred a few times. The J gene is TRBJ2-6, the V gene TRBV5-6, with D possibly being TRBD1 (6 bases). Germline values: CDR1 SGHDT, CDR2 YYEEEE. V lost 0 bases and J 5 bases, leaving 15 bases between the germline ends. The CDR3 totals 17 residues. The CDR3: CASSLGPGADWANVLTF. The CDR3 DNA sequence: TGTGCCAGCAGCTTGGGGCCAGGGGCCGATTGGGCCAACGTCCTGACTTTC.

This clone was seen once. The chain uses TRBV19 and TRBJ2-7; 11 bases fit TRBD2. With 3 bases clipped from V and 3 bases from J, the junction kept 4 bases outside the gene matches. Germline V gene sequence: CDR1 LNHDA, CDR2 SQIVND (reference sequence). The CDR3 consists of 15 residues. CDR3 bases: TGTGCCAGTAGTATGGGCCTAGCGGGAGGCTACGAGCAGTACGTC. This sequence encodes CASSMGLAGGYEQYV.

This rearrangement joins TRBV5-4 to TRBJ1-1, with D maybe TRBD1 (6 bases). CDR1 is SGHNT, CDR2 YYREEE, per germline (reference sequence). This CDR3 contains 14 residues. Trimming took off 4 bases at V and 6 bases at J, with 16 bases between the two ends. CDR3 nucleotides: TGTGCCAGCAGCACCGGACAGCTCCGGCCTGAAGCTTTCTTT. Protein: CASSTGQLRPEAFF.

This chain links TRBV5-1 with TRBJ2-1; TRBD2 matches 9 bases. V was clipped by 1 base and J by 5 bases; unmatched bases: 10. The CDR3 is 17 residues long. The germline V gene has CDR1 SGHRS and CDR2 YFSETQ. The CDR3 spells CASSLPGTSRIDNEQFF. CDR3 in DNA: TGCGCCAGCAGCTTGCCGGGGACTAGCCGTATAGACAATGAGCAGTTCTTC.

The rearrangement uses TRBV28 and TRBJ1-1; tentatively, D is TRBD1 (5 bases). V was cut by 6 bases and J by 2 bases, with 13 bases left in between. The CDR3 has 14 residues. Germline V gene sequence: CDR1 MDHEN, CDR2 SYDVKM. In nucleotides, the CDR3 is TGTGCCAGCAGGCCTCAGGGCTCTAACACTGAAGCTTTCTTT. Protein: CASRPQGSNTEAFF.

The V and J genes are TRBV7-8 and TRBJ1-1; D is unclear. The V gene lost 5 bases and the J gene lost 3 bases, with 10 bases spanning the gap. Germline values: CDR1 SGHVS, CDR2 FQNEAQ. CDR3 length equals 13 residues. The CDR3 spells CASSLAVYTEAFF. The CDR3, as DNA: TGTGCCAGCAGCCTGGCCGTTTACACTGAAGCTTTCTTT.

The CDR3 is CASGTGQESSYEQYV. DNA of the CDR3: TGTGCCAGCGGAACGGGACAGGAGAGCTCCTACGAGCAGTACGTC. The chain couples TRBV9 to TRBJ2-7; TRBD1 matches at 8 bases. V was clipped by 7 bases and J by 0 bases; unmatched bases: 9. CDR1 is SGDLS and CDR2 is YYNGEE in the germline V gene. This CDR3 contains 15 residues.

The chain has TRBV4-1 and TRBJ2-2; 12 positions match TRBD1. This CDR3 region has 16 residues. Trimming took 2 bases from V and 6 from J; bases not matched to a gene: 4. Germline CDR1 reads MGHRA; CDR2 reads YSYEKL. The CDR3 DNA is TGCGCCAGCAGCCAACACCGGGACAGGGGGCCCGGGGAGCTGTTTTTT. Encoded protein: CASSQHRDRGPGELFF.

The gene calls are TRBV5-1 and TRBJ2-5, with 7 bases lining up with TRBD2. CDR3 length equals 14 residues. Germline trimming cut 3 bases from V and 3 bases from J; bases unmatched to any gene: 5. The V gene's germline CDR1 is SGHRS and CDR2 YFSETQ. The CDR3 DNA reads TGCGCCAGCAGCTACCTGGCGGGAGAAGAGACCCAGTACTTC. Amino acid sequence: CASSYLAGEETQYF.

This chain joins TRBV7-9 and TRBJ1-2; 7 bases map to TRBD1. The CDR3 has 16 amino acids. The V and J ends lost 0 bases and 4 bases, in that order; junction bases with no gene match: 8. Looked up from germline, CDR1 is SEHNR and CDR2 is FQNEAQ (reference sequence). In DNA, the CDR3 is TGTGCCAGCAGCTTAGCCCCGGGACAGAGCTTCTATGGCTACACCTTC. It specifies CASSLAPGQSFYGYTF.

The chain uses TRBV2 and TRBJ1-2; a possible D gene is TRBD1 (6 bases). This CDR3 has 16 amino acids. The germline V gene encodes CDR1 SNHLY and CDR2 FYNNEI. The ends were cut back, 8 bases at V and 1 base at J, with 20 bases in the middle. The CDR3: CASDSHITGNNYGYTF. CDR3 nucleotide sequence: TGTGCCAGCGATTCGCACATAACAGGGAATAACTATGGCTACACCTTC.